This T cell receptor (beta chain) was identified in a study of blood T cell repertoires in COVID-19 (dated by TCRdb to between 2020 and 2021). About the study as a whole: Samples from collaborators originated in the United States, Italy and Spain and spanned both the acute and convalescent phases of COVID-19. Deeply sampled blood TCRbeta repertoires from subjects exposed to, actively infected with, or recovered from COVID-19 were included in the dataset. A freely available public database, intended as a resource for researchers studying the immune response to SARS-CoV-2, is where the repertoires were released. The samples were drawn from the first 160 participants of the ongoing ImmuneRACE study and from over 950 subjects provided by 6 global collaborators. Where HLA class I and class II types were available, the types were taken from metadata supplied by the sample provider, not from assay-based typing. The material from the prospective study consisted of cDNA or gDNA derived from T cells, B-cell-depleted T cells, or PBMCs. A de-identified subject ID, COVID-19 status, age in years and sex were almost always included in the sample metadata.

TCRbeta CDR3 regions were amplified from genomic DNA using the immunoSEQ Assay, a bias-controlled multiplex PCR. In the authors' own workflow: The number of nucleated cells in each sample was estimated by amplification of reference gene primers within the assay. To quantify the absolute abundance of each unique TCRbeta CDR3 rearrangement, sequence reads were collapsed and filtered. Productive Simpson clonality was computed per sample as the square root of Simpson's diversity index over productive rearrangements. Sourced from immuneACCESS, this table was stored by TCRdb with only in-frame sequences that have V and J called. A share of the clones is absent; for the studies checked, an unresolved V gene accounts for under half, and the remainder has no known explanation. The V and J calls and clone size come from that table; D and trimming were worked out from the DNA. This sample is represented by over 250,000 clones; 80% to 90% of them were singletons. About 2.5% of the sample belongs to the ten largest clones.

Each collaborating institution followed its own protocols to collect whole blood in K2EDTA tubes. For TCRbeta analysis, collaborators shipped samples as frozen whole blood, isolated PBMCs, or DNA extracted from either of those sample types. Broad study findings and their caveats: The amount of clinical and demographic metadata varied by source and participant and was provided uncurated.

A word on this clone: Its specific antigen is unknown. The input lacks base qualities; no much larger clone sits a single base away.

Deletion took 4 bases off V and 2 bases off J, with a span of 9 bases between the germline ends. The CDR3 spans 13 residues, from the cysteine through the phenylalanine. The only DNA kept is the CDR3, 39 bases in frame from the first base. The germline V gene provides CDR1 SQVTM and CDR2 ANQGSEA. Source material: peripheral blood. Recombination connected TRBV29-1 to TRBJ2-1, with no reliable assignment of the D segment. The sequence was collected from a woman aged 45-65 years with acute or convalescent COVID-19. DNA sequence: TGCAGCGTTGGGCTAGTAACCTACAATGAGCAGTTCTTC. This encodes CSVGLVTYNEQFF.